A single sample gave rise to the 25 T cell receptor beta chains below, sequenced in a study of cytomegalovirus exposure and HLA in healthy donors. This PCR relied on a set of 60 Vbeta primers and 13 Jbeta primers. Produced via immunoSEQ multiplex PCR; TCRdb's table is partial and in-frame only. Of under 200,000 clones in the sample, more than 75% were seen once. Sample: PBMCs. These receptors all stem from a girl aged 10-17 years in good health and CMV-seropositive.

V and J are TRBV7-9 and TRBJ1-3; 8 nucleotides agree with TRBD1. V was pared by 3 bases and J by 2 bases, with 3 bases of the junction left unmatched. Germline lookup yields CDR1 SEHNR and CDR2 FQNEAQ (reference sequence). The CDR3 runs 15 residues. CDR3 coding DNA: TGTGCCAGCAGCTTCGTACAGGGGGCTGGAAACACCATATATTTT. Its protein product is CASSFVQGAGNTIYF.

This rearrangement joins TRBV11-1 to TRBJ2-7, with D uncertain. Trimming stripped 5 bases from V and 3 bases from J, with 23 bases between. Germline V lookup: CDR1 SGHAT, CDR2 FQDESV (reference sequence). This CDR3 is 17 amino acids long. In DNA, the CDR3 is TGTGCCAGCAGCCCAAGTACCCCTGGAGAGGTAAACTACGAGCAGTACTTC. Amino acid sequence: CASSPSTPGEVNYEQYF. Full variable domain (outside the CDR3, taken from reference TRBV11-1 and TRBJ2-7): EAEVAQSPRYKITEKSQAVAFWCDPISGHATLYWYRQILGQGPELLVQFQDESVVDDSQLPKDRFSAERLKGVDSTLKIQPAELGDSAMYLCASSPSTPGEVNYEQYFGPGTRLTVT.

The rearrangement uses TRBV6-6 and TRBJ2-1; 7 positions agree with TRBD1. CDR1 and CDR2 from the germline V gene are MNHNY and SVGAGI (reference sequence). The V gene end was trimmed by 0 bases and the J gene end by 8 bases; junction bases not matched to a gene: 7. The CDR3 has 15 residues. This CDR3 reads CASSYSDDRADEQFF. DNA of the CDR3: TGTGCCAGCAGTTACTCAGACGACAGGGCGGATGAGCAGTTCTTC.

This sequence joins TRBV28 and TRBJ1-5; perhaps TRBD1 as D (6 bases). V dropped 5 bases and J dropped 1 base, with 15 bases sitting between them. This CDR3 region has 16 residues. CDR1 MDHEN and CDR2 SYDVKM come from the germline V gene. CDR3 in amino acids: CASSAHTGFSNQPQHF. CDR3 sequence (DNA): TGTGCCAGCAGTGCTCATACAGGGTTCAGCAATCAGCCCCAGCATTTT.

The chain joins TRBV5-4 to TRBJ1-2; D gene uncertain. The germline CDR1 and CDR2 sequences are SGHNT and YYREEE (reference sequence). Trimming left V 0 bases short and J 8 bases short, with 11 bases between. This CDR3 has 13 amino acids. The CDR3 protein is CASSLAGVAGYTF. DNA of the CDR3: TGTGCCAGCAGCTTGGCCGGGGTTGCCGGCTACACCTTC.

The chain links TRBV5-1 to TRBJ1-1; tentative D call: TRBD1 (5 bases). This CDR3 has 13 residues. The ends were cut back, 3 bases at V and 3 bases at J, with 9 bases in the middle. Looked up from germline, CDR1 is SGHRS and CDR2 is YFSETQ. The CDR3 DNA reads TGCGCCAGCAGCTGGAGACAGCACACTGAAGCTTTCTTT. Translating gives CASSWRQHTEAFF.

The genes are TRBV27 and TRBJ2-2, with TRBD1 matching 7 bases. The junction had 11 bases not matched to a gene; V was cut back by 5 bases and J by 5 bases. CDR1 is MNHEY and CDR2 is SMNVEV in the germline V gene (reference sequence). The CDR3 runs 16 residues. CDR3 region: CASSSPSGTATGELFF. In nucleotides, the CDR3 is TGTGCCAGCAGTAGTCCATCCGGGACAGCGACCGGGGAGCTGTTTTTT.

This clone was detected a few times. J is TRBJ2-3 and V is TRBV7-3, with D unclear. The CDR3 has 13 amino acids. The germline V gene encodes CDR1 SGHTA and CDR2 FQGTGA. Trimming shortened V by 3 bases and J by 4 bases, and 8 bases separated the two germline ends. As DNA, the CDR3 is TGTGCCAGCAGCTTTCTGTATGCAGATACGCAGTATTTT. Translated: CASSFLYADTQYF.

This clone has only a few counts. The chain links TRBV9 to TRBJ2-7, with D perhaps matching TRBD1 (5 bases). The CDR3 totals 11 residues. The ends were cut back, 4 bases at V and 6 bases at J, with 8 bases in the middle. CDR1 is SGDLS, CDR2 YYNGEE, per germline. The CDR3: CASSRDSEQYF. CDR3 nucleotide sequence: TGTGCCAGCAGCCGCGACAGCGAGCAGTACTTC. Supplemented by reference TRBV9 and TRBJ2-7, the full variable domain reads DSGVTQTPKHLITATGQRVTLRCSPRSGDLSVYWYQQSLDQGLQFLIQYYNGEERAKGNILERFSAQQFPDLHSELNLSSLELGDSALYFCASSRDSEQYFGPGTRLTVT.

The chain uses TRBV25-1 and TRBJ1-4, with 10 bases identical to TRBD1. Germline V gene sequence: CDR1 MGHDK, CDR2 SYGVNS. V lost 6 bases and J lost 7; bases outside the gene matches: 11. The CDR3 sequence is 16 residues long. The chain's CDR3 is CASSPGQGLLGEKLFF. As DNA, the CDR3 is TGTGCCAGCAGCCCGGGACAGGGGTTACTAGGTGAAAAACTGTTTTTT.

The CDR3 region is CSVAAISGRAPTGELFF. The CDR3 coding sequence is TGCAGCGTTGCGGCCATTAGCGGGAGAGCCCCCACCGGGGAGCTGTTTTTT. The rearrangement uses TRBV29-1 and TRBJ2-2; 9 bases agree with TRBD2. The CDR3 runs 17 residues. The V gene's germline CDR1 is SQVTM and CDR2 ANQGSEA. With 4 bases clipped from V and 4 bases from J, the junction kept 13 bases outside the gene matches.

The genes are TRBV5-6 and TRBJ1-2; TRBD1 matches 8 bases. From germline, CDR1 is SGHDT and CDR2 YYEEEE. Trimming cost V 5 bases and J 3 bases; bases outside gene matches: 12. This CDR3 spans 16 amino acids. The CDR3 reads CASRLIRTGPDYGYTF. Here the CDR3 DNA reads TGTGCCAGCAGACTTATAAGGACAGGGCCCGACTATGGCTACACCTTC.

The V call is TRBV5-1, the J call TRBJ2-7, with D possibly being TRBD2 (7 bases). The V gene lost 0 bases and the J gene lost 5 bases, with 12 bases spanning the gap. The V gene's germline CDR1 is SGHRS and CDR2 YFSETQ. This CDR3 comprises 14 residues. This chain's CDR3 is CASSLEGGSHEQYF. Here the CDR3 DNA reads TGCGCCAGCAGCTTGGAGGGGGGGAGCCACGAGCAGTACTTC.

The DNA of the CDR3 is TGTGCCAGCAGTACCGACAGGACCCGGGATTCCTATAATTCACCCCTCCACTTT. Protein sequence: CASSTDRTRDSYNSPLHF. The chain links TRBV27 to TRBJ1-6; TRBD1 is a possible D gene (6 bases). Trimming removed 5 bases at V and 1 base at J, with 18 bases between. Germline V gives CDR1 MNHEY, CDR2 SMNVEV (reference sequence). The CDR3 spans 18 residues.

The chain couples TRBV7-3 to TRBJ2-7, with 9 bases fitting TRBD1. Germline V gene lookup returns CDR1 SGHTA and CDR2 FQGTGA. V was clipped by 5 bases and J by 2 bases; unmatched bases: 4. This CDR3 comprises 14 residues. Here the CDR3 reads CASSAQGAPYEQYF. The CDR3 coding sequence is TGTGCCAGCAGCGCACAGGGGGCCCCCTACGAGCAGTACTTC.

V usage is TRBV9 and J usage is TRBJ1-1; D uncertain. Germline lookup yields CDR1 SGDLS and CDR2 YYNGEE. The CDR3 is 13 residues long. V was clipped by 4 bases and J by 5 bases, with 12 bases between them. The CDR3 loop reads CASSPPSGTEAFF. Here the CDR3 DNA reads TGTGCCAGCAGCCCCCCATCGGGGACTGAAGCTTTCTTT. Complete variable domain (other parts from reference TRBV9 and TRBJ1-1): DSGVTQTPKHLITATGQRVTLRCSPRSGDLSVYWYQQSLDQGLQFLIQYYNGEERAKGNILERFSAQQFPDLHSELNLSSLELGDSALYFCASSPPSGTEAFFGQGTRLTVV.

CDR3 DNA: TGTGCCAGCAGTGAAGGGGGTAGCGGGACAGATACGCAGTATTTT. This sequence encodes CASSEGGSGTDTQYF. The rearrangement joins TRBV6-4 to TRBJ2-3; D might be TRBD2 (7 bases). The CDR3 loop spans 15 amino acids. Germline loops: CDR1 MRHNA, CDR2 SNTAGT. Trimming pared 3 bases from V and 3 bases from J, leaving 13 bases between.

The V call is TRBV5-4, the J call TRBJ2-7, with 8 nucleotides matching TRBD2. The ends lost 0 bases at V and 7 bases at J; junction bases unmatched: 9. The CDR3 runs 15 residues. Germline CDR1 is SGHNT and CDR2 is YYREEE (reference sequence). CDR3: CASSLARGGSNEQYF. DNA of the CDR3: TGTGCCAGCAGCTTGGCCCGGGGGGGGAGTAATGAGCAGTACTTC.

This clone appeared once. The rearrangement links TRBV18 to TRBJ1-4; D gene unclear. Deletions cut 2 bases from V and 2 bases from J, with 12 bases between. Per the germline V gene, CDR1 is KGHSH and CDR2 is LQKENI. The CDR3 runs to 16 residues. CDR3 loop: CASSPAVGPTNEKLFF. The DNA of the CDR3 is TGTGCCAGCTCACCAGCGGTCGGCCCTACTAATGAAAAACTGTTTTTT.

The chain recombines TRBV4-1 with TRBJ2-1; a possible D gene is TRBD1 (5 bases). CDR1 and CDR2 (germline): MGHRA, YSYEKL. Trimming left V 0 bases short and J 5 bases short, with 8 bases between. This CDR3 is built from 14 residues. CDR3 coding DNA: TGCGCCAGCAGCCAAGACAGGGTGAACAATGAGCAGTTCTTC. It is translated as CASSQDRVNNEQFF.

This chain uses TRBV25-1 with TRBJ2-7; TRBD2 might be the D (6 bases). CDR3 length: 17 amino acids. CDR1 is MGHDK and CDR2 is SYGVNS in the germline V gene. Trimming removed 6 bases at V and 2 bases at J, with 23 bases between. For the CDR3, the DNA is TGTGCCAGCAGCCCCCCGTTTACGGGACTTATCACCTACGAGCAGTACTTC. It translates to CASSPPFTGLITYEQYF.

The chain links TRBV5-1 to TRBJ2-1; TRBD2 aligns across 12 bases. CDR1 is SGHRS, CDR2 YFSETQ, per germline. The CDR3 runs 15 residues. V shed 4 bases and J 6 bases; nucleotides not matched to a gene: 5. The CDR3 loop reads CASSPSSGRANEQFF. The DNA for the CDR3 is TGCGCCAGCAGCCCATCTAGCGGGAGGGCCAATGAGCAGTTCTTC.

The rearrangement links TRBV7-2 to TRBJ2-1, with 7 nucleotides matching TRBD1. Losses at the gene ends were 5 bases for V and 3 bases for J; bases not matched to a gene: 7. Germline V gives CDR1 SGHTA, CDR2 FQGNSA. The CDR3 sequence is 15 residues long. The DNA for the CDR3 is TGTGCCAGCAGCCCGACAGGGTATGTCTACAATGAGCAGTTCTTC. Translating it yields CASSPTGYVYNEQFF.

The rearrangement links TRBV5-1 to TRBJ2-3; 11 bases align to TRBD2. Per the germline V gene, CDR1 is SGHRS and CDR2 is YFSETQ. Trimming removed 4 bases from V and 1 base from J; junction bases left unmatched: 8. The CDR3 has 17 residues. The CDR3 protein is CASSPEPGLAGTDTQYF. The CDR3 region has the DNA TGCGCCAGCAGCCCGGAACCGGGACTAGCGGGCACAGATACGCAGTATTTT.

This chain joins TRBV4-3 and TRBJ1-2; no reliable D call. The V gene's germline CDR1 is LGHNA and CDR2 YSLEER. The CDR3 spans 14 residues. Trimming took 0 bases from V and 2 from J, leaving 7 bases between them. The DNA of the CDR3 is TGCGCCAGCAGCCAAGATGTTGGCAACTATGGCTACACCTTC. Its protein product is CASSQDVGNYGYTF.